Below are 15 T cell receptor beta chains sequenced from a single sample in a study of T cells in Graves' hyperthyroidism and ophthalmopathy. TCR beta CDR3 regions were amplified from RNA transcripts. HTBI primers were employed in a first-round RT-PCR of the TCR CDR3. TCRdb re-analysed the multiplex PCR reads in MiXCR, keeping a single row per CDR3 protein. The sample contains roughly 700,000 distinct CDR3 sequences, around 40% of which appear only once. Material for sequencing was blood. The receptors shown here come from a woman aged 35 to 49 with Graves' hyperthyroidism.

This chain links TRBV7-8 with TRBJ2-1; 16 bases are a match to TRBD2. The CDR3 extends over 18 amino acids. V dropped 5 bases and J dropped 5; count of bases not matched to a gene: 9. The V gene's germline CDR1 is SGHVS and CDR2 FQNEAQ. In DNA, the CDR3 is TGTGCCAGCAGCGCAACGGGACTAGCGGGGGGGCACCACAATGAGCAGTTCTTC. It yields the protein CASSATGLAGGHHNEQFF.

This chain links TRBV27 with TRBJ1-3, with 7 positions matching TRBD1. Germline values: CDR1 MNHEY, CDR2 SMNVEV (reference sequence). The V and J ends lost 4 bases and 3 bases, in that order; junction bases with no gene match: 6. The length of the CDR3 is 15 residues. CDR3 in amino acids: CASSYQWDSGNTIYF. DNA of the CDR3: TGTGCCAGCAGTTACCAGTGGGACAGTGGAAACACCATATATTTT.

The V and J genes are TRBV4-1 and TRBJ1-1, with D possibly matching TRBD1 (5 bases). This CDR3 region has 17 residues. V lost 1 base and J lost 0, with 15 bases in between. Germline V CDR1 and CDR2: MGHRA, YSYEKL. The CDR3 sequence is CASSQGGDSGLNTEAFF. CDR3 nucleotide sequence: TGCGCCAGCAGCCAAGGCGGAGACAGTGGGTTGAACACTGAAGCTTTCTTT.

In this sample, this clonotype turned up once. The chain is built from TRBV7-9 and TRBJ2-7; TRBD1 aligns across 7 bases. The CDR3 length is 15 residues. Germline CDR1 is SEHNR and CDR2 is FQNEAQ (reference sequence). J was trimmed by 7 bases and V by 3 bases; bases with no gene match: 12. CDR3 in DNA: TGTGCCAGCAGCTTCGGACAGGCTCTCCACAATGAGCAGTACTTC. This encodes CASSFGQALHNEQYF.

This clonotype came up many times. This chain connects TRBV19 to TRBJ1-5; no firm D call. Germline V lookup: CDR1 LNHDA, CDR2 SQIVND (reference sequence). This CDR3 has 16 amino acids. The V and J ends lost 6 bases and 6 bases respectively, with 21 bases between them. In DNA form, the CDR3 reads TGTGCCAGTAGCGATGCCCGAAAGGGTTCCAGTCAGCCCCAGCATTTT. This translates into CASSDARKGSSQPQHF.

This clonotype was detected once. This chain joins TRBV29-1 and TRBJ2-1; D possibly corresponds to TRBD2 (6 bases). The V and J ends lost 6 bases and 6 bases respectively, with 15 bases between them. Germline assignment: CDR1 SQVTM and CDR2 ANQGSEA. The CDR3 is made up of 13 amino acids. The CDR3, as DNA: TGCAGCGTAGACCGCGGGACGGTCAATGAGCAGTTCTTC. It encodes CSVDRGTVNEQFF.

J is TRBJ2-5 and V is TRBV7-9; maybe TRBD2 (5 bases). Trimming shortened V by 0 bases and J by 2 bases, and 10 bases separated the two germline ends. This CDR3 comprises 15 residues. Germline loops: CDR1 SEHNR, CDR2 FQNEAQ (reference sequence). The CDR3 spells CASSLAGRVQETQYF. Written as DNA, the CDR3 is TGTGCCAGCAGCTTAGCAGGGCGGGTTCAAGAGACCCAGTACTTC. The variable domain in full, with the rest retrieved from reference TRBV7-9 and TRBJ2-5, is DTGVSQNPRHKITKRGQNVTFRCDPISEHNRLYWYRQTLGQGPEFLTYFQNEAQLEKSRLLSDRFSAERPKGSFSTLEIQRTEQGDSAMYLCASSLAGRVQETQYFGPGTRLLVL.

This chain uses TRBV6-1 with TRBJ2-5; TRBD2 matches at 15 bases. This CDR3 region has 15 residues. J gave up 7 bases and V 8 bases, and 8 bases lay outside the gene matches. Per the germline V gene, CDR1 is MNHNS and CDR2 is SASEGT. CDR3 nucleotides: TGTGCCAGCGGTGGACTAGCGGGGGGGCCTGGGACCCAGTACTTC. It encodes CASGGLAGGPGTQYF.

This clonotype has a count of ten or more. This chain links TRBV25-1 with TRBJ1-1; 8 positions match TRBD1. The ends lost 0 bases at V and 10 bases at J; junction bases unmatched: 10. Germline V gives CDR1 MGHDK, CDR2 SYGVNS. This CDR3 region has 15 residues. The DNA of the CDR3 is TGTGCCAGCAGTGAATACGGTCAGGGGGCGGCAGGAGCTTTCTTT. Residues: CASSEYGQGAAGAFF. The full variable domain, with the rest looked up from reference TRBV25-1 and TRBJ1-1, is EADIYQTPRYLVIGTGKKITLECSQTMGHDKMYWYQQDPGMELHLIHYSYGVNSTEKGDLSSESTVSRIRTEHFPLTLESARPSHTSQYLCASSEYGQGAAGAFFGQGTRLTVV.

This clonotype has at least ten counts. Here the CDR3 DNA reads TGTGCCAGCCTTCCAAACCTGGGCTTCAACACTGAAGCTTTCTTT. It yields the protein CASLPNLGFNTEAFF. The chain combines TRBV25-1 with TRBJ1-1; no clear D. V lost 8 bases to trimming and J lost 2 bases, with 18 bases between them. The CDR3 loop spans 15 amino acids. CDR1 is MGHDK, CDR2 SYGVNS, per germline.

This clonotype has at least ten counts. The chain links TRBV10-3 to TRBJ1-1; D is perhaps TRBD1 (5 bases). Trimming shortened V by 9 bases and J by 1 base, and 12 bases separated the two germline ends. The CDR3 spans 13 residues. Per germline, CDR1 ENHRY and CDR2 SYGVKD. CDR3: CAITGVRNTEAFF. The CDR3 DNA is TGTGCCATTACGGGGGTACGGAACACTGAAGCTTTCTTT.

The chain joins TRBV5-1 to TRBJ1-1; D not certain. V gave up 2 bases and J gave up 6 bases, with 14 bases separating them. The CDR3 covers 14 residues. The germline V gene encodes CDR1 SGHRS and CDR2 YFSETQ. CDR3 coding DNA: TGCGCCAGCAGCTTACGGGGAGCCGACTCTGAAGCTTTCTTT. Encoded protein: CASSLRGADSEAFF.

CDR3 amino acids: CSARDTARVLGTEAFF. The CDR3 nucleotides read TGCAGTGCTAGAGACACGGCCAGGGTGTTGGGCACTGAAGCTTTCTTT. The J gene is TRBJ1-1, the V gene TRBV20-1, with D perhaps TRBD1 (5 bases). The CDR3 length is 16 residues. With 0 bases removed from V and 4 bases from J, the gap between germline ends came to 18 bases. Germline V gene data show CDR1 as DFQATT and CDR2 as SNEGSKA (reference sequence).

This clonotype has just a few counts. The chain couples TRBV12-3 or TRBV12-4 to TRBJ1-5; D remains ambiguous. Trimming left V 6 bases short and J 9 bases short, with 18 bases between. The CDR3 spans 14 residues. The CDR3 DNA is TGTGCCAGCAGCGCGGACTCCAACCTTCCGCCCCAGCATTTT. As protein: CASSADSNLPPQHF.

The rearrangement links TRBV12-3 or TRBV12-4 to TRBJ2-7, with 10 bases identical to TRBD1. After removal of 1 base from V and 4 bases from J, the junction contained 4 bases not matched to a gene. The CDR3 is 15 residues long. The CDR3: CASSLVQGQGYEQYF. The CDR3 DNA follows: TGTGCCAGCAGTTTAGTACAGGGACAGGGGTACGAGCAGTACTTC.